The 28 T cell receptor beta chains given below trace back to one sample, sequenced in a study of T-cell memory formation after mild COVID-19. Using its own MiXCR run on the 5' RACE reads, TCRdb lists one record per CDR3 protein. The profile shows more than 250,000 distinct CDR3 sequences, about a sixth of them singletons. Sequencing was carried out using PBMCs or a T cell subset sorted from them (not recorded which). All receptors come from a man aged 18 to 29 who had mild COVID-19 (a few samples of this study predate the infection). Cell type and time point are not known.

This clonotype was detected only a few times. The chain uses TRBV18 and TRBJ1-1; D gene ambiguous. CDR3 length equals 13 residues. Trimming removed 3 bases from V and 7 bases from J, with 12 bases in between. CDR1 is KGHSH and CDR2 is LQKENI in the germline V gene. CDR3: CASSPGRRSEAFF. The CDR3 DNA follows: TGTGCCAGCTCACCCGGCAGGAGGAGTGAAGCTTTCTTT.

This rearrangement joins TRBV3-1 to TRBJ1-1; no firm D call. This CDR3 comprises 15 residues. V was pared by 0 bases and J by 1 base, with 9 bases between. Germline CDR1 reads LGHDT; CDR2 reads YNNKEL (reference sequence). This chain's CDR3 is CASSQEGISNTEAFF. CDR3 DNA: TGTGCCAGCAGCCAAGAAGGTATCTCGAACACTGAAGCTTTCTTT. The entire variable domain, with the rest obtained from reference TRBV3-1 and TRBJ1-1, is as follows: DTAVSQTPKYLVTQMGNDKSIKCEQNLGHDTMYWYKQDSKKFLKIMFSYNNKELIINETVPNRFSPKSPDKAHLNLHINSLELGDSAVYFCASSQEGISNTEAFFGQGTRLTVV.

The chain uses TRBV28 and TRBJ2-7; a weak D match, TRBD1 (5 bases). Per the germline V gene, CDR1 is MDHEN and CDR2 is SYDVKM. CDR3 length equals 13 residues. V was clipped by 3 bases and J by 4 bases, with 10 bases between them. For the CDR3, the DNA is TGTGCCAGCAGTTTGGGGCGATCATACGAGCAGTACGTC. It yields the protein CASSLGRSYEQYV.

A few counts support this clonotype. This sequence joins TRBV4-2 and TRBJ1-1; the D is unclear. The CDR3 sequence is 15 residues long. Germline CDR1 LGHNA, CDR2 YNFKEQ. V lost 0 bases to trimming and J lost 1 base, with 9 bases between them. CDR3 in DNA: TGTGCCAGCAGCCAAGAGGTGCAGAGGAACACTGAAGCTTTCTTT. Its translation: CASSQEVQRNTEAFF.

The chain employs TRBV10-3 and TRBJ2-5, with 9 bases identical to TRBD1. Trimming cost V 10 bases and J 4 bases; bases outside gene matches: 13. CDR1 and CDR2 from the germline V gene are ENHRY and SYGVKD. There are 15 residues in the CDR3. The CDR3 DNA sequence: TGTGCCAACGGGGCGGACAGGGGATCAGCAGAGACCCAGTACTTC. Its protein product is CANGADRGSAETQYF.

Here the CDR3 reads CASSLGVGLGTGELFF. Here the CDR3 DNA reads TGTGCCAGCAGCTTAGGAGTGGGGCTTGGCACCGGGGAGCTGTTTTTT. V is TRBV7-2 and J is TRBJ2-2; TRBD1 might be the D (5 bases). There are 16 residues in the CDR3. Trimming removed 1 base at V and 4 bases at J, with 13 bases between. Germline values: CDR1 SGHTA, CDR2 FQGNSA.

The rearrangement links TRBV6-5 to TRBJ2-7; D not certain. Trimming pared 8 bases from V and 3 bases from J, leaving 11 bases between. Germline V gene data show CDR1 as MNHEY and CDR2 as SVGAGI. The CDR3 is made up of 12 amino acids. The CDR3 sequence is CASVALYYEQYV. The CDR3 nucleotides are TGTGCCAGCGTAGCATTGTACTACGAGCAGTACGTC.

The chain combines TRBV20-1 with TRBJ2-1; 13 bases match TRBD2. Germline trimming cut 6 bases from V and 7 bases from J; bases unmatched to any gene: 6. Germline values: CDR1 DFQATT, CDR2 SNEGSKA (reference sequence). This CDR3 has 14 amino acids. CDR3 DNA sequence: TGCAGTGCCGTACTAGCGGGGGGGCGGAATGAGCAGTTCTTC. Translating gives CSAVLAGGRNEQFF.

The chain links TRBV9 to TRBJ2-2; D gene ambiguous. The CDR3 runs to 14 residues. Looked up from germline, CDR1 is SGDLS and CDR2 is YYNGEE. Trimming stripped 0 bases from V and 7 bases from J, with 10 bases between. The CDR3 spells CASSVVQVGGELFF. CDR3 coding DNA: TGTGCCAGCAGCGTAGTGCAAGTGGGCGGGGAGCTGTTTTTT.

This clonotype showed up just a few times. The chain employs TRBV4-3 and TRBJ2-4, with 7 nucleotides matching TRBD2. CDR1 and CDR2 (germline): LGHNA, YSLEER. J lost 12 bases, V lost 0 bases, and 2 bases had no gene match. The CDR3 is 12 amino acids. CDR3 loop: CASSQDGGSQYF. As DNA, the CDR3 is TGCGCCAGCAGCCAAGACGGGGGGAGTCAGTACTTC.

This clonotype occurred many times. J is TRBJ1-1 and V is TRBV5-6; tentatively, D is TRBD1 (6 bases). The germline V gene encodes CDR1 SGHDT and CDR2 YYEEEE. The CDR3 covers 16 residues. Trimming stripped 4 bases from V and 1 base from J, with 17 bases between. In DNA form, the CDR3 reads TGTGCCAGCAGCCAGGTTGAAAGGACAGCGAACACTGAAGCTTTCTTT. Protein sequence: CASSQVERTANTEAFF.

The chain uses TRBV9 and TRBJ2-7; D not certain. V was cut by 0 bases and J by 0 bases, with 10 bases left in between. The CDR3 totals 15 residues. The germline V gene encodes CDR1 SGDLS and CDR2 YYNGEE. As DNA, the CDR3 is TGTGCCAGCAGCGTAGCGGCAGTCAGCTCCTACGAGCAGTACTTC. Residues: CASSVAAVSSYEQYF. The whole variable domain, filled in from reference TRBV9 and TRBJ2-7, reads DSGVTQTPKHLITATGQRVTLRCSPRSGDLSVYWYQQSLDQGLQFLIQYYNGEERAKGNILERFSAQQFPDLHSELNLSSLELGDSALYFCASSVAAVSSYEQYFGPGTRLTVT.

The chain has TRBV28 and TRBJ2-7; 7 bases map to TRBD1. This CDR3 region has 13 residues. V dropped 5 bases and J dropped 4; count of bases not matched to a gene: 5. Germline V gene lookup returns CDR1 MDHEN and CDR2 SYDVKM. CDR3 sequence reads: CASSPTTGYEQYV. The CDR3, as DNA: TGTGCCAGCAGTCCCACGACAGGGTACGAGCAGTACGTC.

This clonotype showed up just a few times. The chain is built from TRBV4-2 and TRBJ2-1; 11 bases fit TRBD2. Germline V gives CDR1 LGHNA, CDR2 YNFKEQ. The CDR3 spans 17 residues. V lost 5 bases to trimming and J lost 0 bases; unmatched junction nucleotides: 6. This chain's CDR3 is CASSSLAGGFSYNEQFF. In DNA form, the CDR3 reads TGTGCCAGCAGCTCCCTAGCGGGGGGTTTCTCCTACAATGAGCAGTTCTTC.

This clonotype was recorded at least ten times. V is TRBV20-1 and J is TRBJ2-2; the D is unclear. Germline lookup yields CDR1 DFQATT and CDR2 SNEGSKA (reference sequence). The CDR3 length is 16 residues. Trimming took off 0 bases at V and 0 bases at J, with 11 bases between the two ends. In DNA form, the CDR3 reads TGCAGTGCTAGAGATAAGGCGCAGGCGAACACCGGGGAGCTGTTTTTT. Encoded protein: CSARDKAQANTGELFF.

The V gene is TRBV12-3 or TRBV12-4, the J gene TRBJ2-3; D may be TRBD1 (5 bases). The CDR3 totals 15 residues. Trimming took off 2 bases at V and 5 bases at J, with 14 bases between the two ends. The CDR3 spells CASSLQGLLRDTQYF. The CDR3 nucleotides read TGTGCCAGCAGTTTACAGGGTTTGTTGCGAGATACGCAGTATTTT.

The chain employs TRBV4-3 and TRBJ2-1, with D possibly being TRBD1 (6 bases). CDR3 size: 14 residues. V was trimmed by 4 bases and J by 9 bases, leaving 16 bases between them. CDR1 LGHNA and CDR2 YSLEER come from the germline V gene. CDR3 sequence reads: CASSRDRQAAEQFF. The DNA of the CDR3 is TGCGCCAGCAGCCGCGACCGACAGGCGGCTGAGCAGTTCTTC.

CDR3 DNA sequence: TGTGCCATCAGTGACAGTGGGTGGAGGTCGGTCTACGAGCAGTACTTC. Its protein is CAISDSGWRSVYEQYF. V gene TRBV10-3 combines with J gene TRBJ2-7, with D possibly being TRBD2 (5 bases). Germline assignment: CDR1 ENHRY and CDR2 SYGVKD. The V and J ends lost 3 bases and 3 bases respectively, with 18 bases between them. The CDR3 length is 16 residues.

The chain carries TRBV5-1 and TRBJ2-5; D possibly uses TRBD1 or TRBD2 (5 bases each). CDR1 and CDR2 from the germline V gene are SGHRS and YFSETQ. The CDR3 consists of 13 residues. Trimming took 6 bases from V and 4 from J, leaving 13 bases between them. CDR3 bases: TGCGCCAGCACCCCGGGGCAGGGAGAGACCCAGTACTTC. Its translation: CASTPGQGETQYF. Combining the CDR3 with reference TRBV5-1 and TRBJ2-5 gives the whole variable domain KAGVTQTPRYLIKTRGQQVTLSCSPISGHRSVSWYQQTPGQGLQFLFEYFSETQRNKGNFPGRFSGRQFSNSRSEMNVSTLELGDSALYLCASTPGQGETQYFGPGTRLLVL.

V and J are TRBV10-3 and TRBJ2-7, with D possibly TRBD2 on 5 matching bases. The V and J ends lost 8 bases and 1 base respectively, with 9 bases between them. The CDR3 consists of 12 residues. Per the germline V gene, CDR1 is ENHRY and CDR2 is SYGVKD. Here the CDR3 reads CAIGQRSYEQYF. Written as DNA, the CDR3 is TGTGCCATCGGCCAGCGGTCCTACGAGCAGTACTTC.

In this sample, this clonotype turned up many times. V gene TRBV12-3 or TRBV12-4 combines with J gene TRBJ2-7, with D maybe TRBD2 (5 bases). Deletions cut 5 bases from V and 0 bases from J, with 11 bases between. The CDR3 is 14 residues long. This chain's CDR3 is CASSEDGNSYEQYV. As DNA, the CDR3 is TGTGCCAGCAGTGAGGACGGGAACTCCTACGAGCAGTACGTC.

This clonotype was counted between two and nine times. The J gene is TRBJ1-2, the V gene TRBV28, with D perhaps TRBD1 (6 bases). The germline V gene encodes CDR1 MDHEN and CDR2 SYDVKM. This CDR3 region has 12 residues. The V end lost 11 bases, the J end lost 5 bases, and 15 bases lay between the germline ends. The CDR3 region has the DNA TGTGCCGTTAAAGGGGGGCTTTATGGCTACACCTTC. Its translation is CAVKGGLYGYTF.

The count of this clonotype is one. The chain recombines TRBV6-6 with TRBJ1-1; D is perhaps TRBD1 (6 bases). This CDR3 spans 13 amino acids. V was trimmed by 2 bases and J by 4 bases, leaving 8 bases between them. CDR1 is MNHNY, CDR2 SVGAGI, per germline (reference sequence). The CDR3 protein is CASSYAGVTEAFF. CDR3 DNA sequence: TGTGCCAGCAGTTACGCAGGGGTCACTGAAGCTTTCTTT.

The chain links TRBV5-1 to TRBJ2-7; unclear D gene. Germline CDR1 is SGHRS and CDR2 is YFSETQ. The CDR3 totals 16 residues. Trimming took off 0 bases at V and 0 bases at J, with 13 bases between the two ends. CDR3: CASSLAAGLNSYEQYF. The CDR3, as DNA: TGCGCCAGCAGCTTGGCAGCAGGCCTAAACTCCTACGAGCAGTACTTC.

The chain couples TRBV5-5 to TRBJ2-7; D uncertain. In germline, CDR1 is SGHKS, CDR2 YYEKEE (reference sequence). The CDR3 has 14 residues. V was cut by 0 bases and J by 6 bases, with 13 bases left in between. CDR3 nucleotide sequence: TGTGCCAGCAGCTTGGATTCTCGGCGGCGCGAGCAGTACGTC. This sequence encodes CASSLDSRRREQYV.

Many counts were recorded for this clonotype. This chain joins TRBV7-9 and TRBJ2-7; TRBD1 might be the D (6 bases). CDR1 SEHNR and CDR2 FQNEAQ come from the germline V gene (reference sequence). There are 14 residues in the CDR3. Trimming pared 3 bases from V and 6 bases from J, leaving 15 bases between. The DNA of the CDR3 is TGTGCCAGCAGCTTTCCCGGACAGAAAGTCGAGCAGTACTTC. This gives the protein CASSFPGQKVEQYF.

This clonotype was counted many times. The gene calls are TRBV4-3 and TRBJ2-1; 9 nucleotides match TRBD2. Germline CDR1 reads LGHNA; CDR2 reads YSLEER. This CDR3 contains 19 residues. Trimming cost V 1 base and J 7 bases; bases outside gene matches: 17. CDR3 protein: CASSQVRLSGGPHRNEQFF. CDR3 sequence (DNA): TGCGCCAGCAGCCAAGTTCGACTAAGCGGGGGGCCCCACCGAAATGAGCAGTTCTTC.

A few counts support this clonotype. The V gene is TRBV11-2, the J gene TRBJ2-4; D is undetermined. The CDR3 consists of 16 residues. Germline V gives CDR1 SGHAT, CDR2 FQNNGV. V lost 3 bases and J lost 0, with 12 bases in between. The CDR3 nucleotides read TGTGCCAGCAGCTTGACTCCGACGCTAGCCAAAAACATTCAGTACTTC. Protein sequence: CASSLTPTLAKNIQYF.